What follows are 17 T cell receptor beta chains derived from one specimen sequenced in a study of T-cell memory formation after mild COVID-19. MiXCR was run by TCRdb on the 5' RACE reads, yielding one entry per CDR3 protein. The sample lists approximately 440,000 distinct CDR3 sequences, 15% to 25% occurring once. Material: PBMCs or a T cell subset sorted from them (not recorded which). The receptors were gathered from an adult woman who had mild COVID-19 (a few samples of this study predate the infection). Cell type and time point are not known.

This clonotype was counted between two and nine times. The chain is built from TRBV6-2 or TRBV6-3 and TRBJ2-2, with D perhaps TRBD2 (6 bases). Trimming removed 4 bases at V and 4 bases at J, with 10 bases between. The CDR3 consists of 14 residues. In germline, CDR1 is MNHEY, CDR2 SVGEGT. The CDR3 region is CASSWPGVTGELFF. The DNA for the CDR3 is TGTGCCAGCAGTTGGCCGGGAGTCACCGGGGAGCTGTTTTTT.

This clonotype turned up a few times. The chain joins TRBV12-3 or TRBV12-4 to TRBJ2-7, with 7 bases matching TRBD1. V trimming: 5 bases; J trimming: 2 bases; junction bases outside the gene matches: 6. The CDR3 loop spans 14 amino acids. CDR3 sequence: CASSRRQGAYEQYF. The DNA for the CDR3 is TGTGCCAGCAGTCGGAGACAGGGAGCCTACGAGCAGTACTTC.

This chain connects TRBV5-1 to TRBJ2-7, with 8 bases fitting TRBD1. V lost 1 base and J lost 3; bases outside the gene matches: 15. Germline CDR1 and CDR2: SGHRS and YFSETQ. This CDR3 spans 18 amino acids. DNA of the CDR3: TGCGCCAGCAGCTTGAGGGGCAGGGGGCTCCACGGGAGCTACGAGCAGTACTTC. As protein: CASSLRGRGLHGSYEQYF.

This CDR3 reads CASSQGQGFNTEAFF. The CDR3 nucleotides are TGTGCCAGCAGCCAAGGGCAGGGGTTTAACACTGAAGCTTTCTTT. The V and J genes are TRBV14 and TRBJ1-1; tentatively, D is TRBD1 (6 bases). Trimming took 1 base from V and 2 from J, leaving 11 bases between them. Germline assignment: CDR1 SGHDN and CDR2 FVKESK. The CDR3 extends over 15 amino acids.

This clonotype was observed a handful of times. V gene TRBV12-3 or TRBV12-4 combines with J gene TRBJ2-7; 10 nucleotides match TRBD1. The ends lost 3 bases at V and 6 bases at J; junction bases unmatched: 8. This CDR3 is built from 15 residues. CDR3 bases: TGTGCCAGCAGTTTTCGGAGACAGGGGGCCGGCGAGCAGTACTTC. This encodes CASSFRRQGAGEQYF.

The CDR3 region has the DNA TGCGCCAGCAGCTTGGGACAGGCCGACGGGGAGCTGTTTTTT. Encoded protein: CASSLGQADGELFF. The chain combines TRBV5-1 with TRBJ2-2; weak D call: TRBD1 (6 bases). Germline CDR1 SGHRS, CDR2 YFSETQ. The CDR3 runs 14 residues. V gave up 0 bases and J gave up 7 bases, with 10 bases separating them.

The V and J genes are TRBV4-1 and TRBJ1-1, with TRBD1 identical over 8 bases. Germline loops: CDR1 MGHRA, CDR2 YSYEKL. V shed 1 base, J shed 7 bases, and the junction held 8 bases outside the gene matches. The CDR3 runs 15 residues. The CDR3: CASSQAADRDIEAFF. The CDR3 region has the DNA TGCGCCAGCAGCCAAGCGGCGGACAGGGATATTGAAGCTTTCTTT.

This clonotype showed up just a few times. The chain has TRBV5-1 and TRBJ1-2; D ambiguous. The V end lost 4 bases, the J end lost 2 bases, and 15 bases lay between the germline ends. The CDR3 contains 15 residues. Germline-derived CDR1 and CDR2 are SGHRS and YFSETQ. DNA of the CDR3: TGCGCCAGCAGCGGCCAGATCCTATCAAACTATGGCTACACCTTC. Its translation is CASSGQILSNYGYTF.

Only a few counts were recorded for this clonotype. The V call is TRBV12-3 or TRBV12-4, the J call TRBJ1-1; D is possibly TRBD1 (5 bases). This CDR3 comprises 14 residues. Trimming stripped 3 bases from V and 0 bases from J, with 8 bases between. The CDR3 nucleotides read TGTGCCAGCAGTTTGACAGCTATGAACACTGAAGCTTTCTTT. Translated, it gives CASSLTAMNTEAFF.

The rearrangement joins TRBV5-1 to TRBJ2-3, with TRBD1 matching 9 bases. Germline lookup yields CDR1 SGHRS and CDR2 YFSETQ. The V gene end was trimmed by 3 bases and the J gene end by 2 bases; junction bases not matched to a gene: 4. The CDR3 spans 15 residues. The CDR3 bases are TGCGCCAGCAGCTCGACAGGGGGTGTCACAGATACGCAGTATTTT. This gives the protein CASSSTGGVTDTQYF.

Only a few counts were recorded for this clonotype. The chain carries TRBV9 and TRBJ2-3; D assignment may be TRBD1 or TRBD2 (5 bases each). CDR1 SGDLS and CDR2 YYNGEE come from the germline V gene. Trimming removed 2 bases from V and 2 bases from J, with 15 bases in between. The CDR3 has 16 residues. The CDR3 is CASSVLSGTPTDTQYF. The CDR3 DNA sequence: TGTGCCAGCAGCGTCTTATCCGGGACCCCCACAGATACGCAGTATTTT.

The chain recombines TRBV7-2 with TRBJ1-1; D remains ambiguous. CDR1 is SGHTA, CDR2 FQGNSA, per germline. V lost 5 bases and J lost 3, with 10 bases in between. CDR3 length equals 13 residues. This CDR3 is CASSAEIYTEAFF. CDR3 DNA sequence: TGTGCCAGCAGCGCCGAGATTTACACTGAAGCTTTCTTT.

CDR3 region: CASTGSGRRQFF. CDR3 in DNA: TGTGCCAGCACTGGTAGCGGGAGACGGCAGTTCTTC. This rearrangement joins TRBV6-1 to TRBJ2-1; 9 bases line up with TRBD2. The CDR3 sequence is 12 residues long. Germline V gene sequence: CDR1 MNHNS, CDR2 SASEGT. J was trimmed by 12 bases and V by 7 bases; bases with no gene match: 7.

This CDR3 is CASTTGRGSGYTF. Written as DNA, the CDR3 is TGTGCCAGCACCACCGGGAGGGGGAGTGGCTACACCTTC. V gene TRBV27 combines with J gene TRBJ1-2, with a possible D match to TRBD1 (6 bases). V was shortened by 7 bases and J by 7 bases, with 16 bases between the two germline ends. Germline CDR1 reads MNHEY; CDR2 reads SMNVEV (reference sequence). CDR3 length: 13 residues.

Only a few counts were recorded for this clonotype. The gene calls are TRBV5-5 and TRBJ2-1; D not resolved. The germline CDR1 and CDR2 sequences are SGHKS and YYEKEE (reference sequence). CDR3 length: 12 amino acids. Trimming left V 2 bases short and J 5 bases short, with 5 bases between. For the CDR3, the DNA is TGTGCCAGCAGCTTTACCAACAATGAGCAGTTCTTC. Translated: CASSFTNNEQFF.

This clonotype was observed at least ten times. The chain is built from TRBV12-3 or TRBV12-4 and TRBJ2-1; 7 nucleotides align to TRBD2. V lost 3 bases to trimming and J lost 14 bases; unmatched junction nucleotides: 10. This CDR3 is 13 amino acids long. The CDR3 loop is CASSFYGGGRKFF. In DNA, the CDR3 is TGTGCCAGCAGTTTTTACGGCGGGGGTAGGAAGTTCTTC.

This clonotype turned up a few times. V gene TRBV3-1 combines with J gene TRBJ1-1, with D hard to call. The CDR3 has 12 amino acids. Looked up from germline, CDR1 is LGHDT and CDR2 is YNNKEL (reference sequence). Trimming pared 0 bases from V and 10 bases from J, leaving 9 bases between. The chain's CDR3 is CASSQERGGAFF. CDR3 in DNA: TGTGCCAGCAGCCAAGAGCGGGGAGGAGCTTTCTTT. The full variable domain, rest sourced from reference TRBV3-1 and TRBJ1-1, is DTAVSQTPKYLVTQMGNDKSIKCEQNLGHDTMYWYKQDSKKFLKIMFSYNNKELIINETVPNRFSPKSPDKAHLNLHINSLELGDSAVYFCASSQERGGAFFGQGTRLTVV.